This T cell receptor (beta chain) was identified in a study of response to subunit inactivated influenza vaccine. This CDR3 comprises 13 residues. Germline CDR1 reads LNHNV; CDR2 reads YYDKDF (reference sequence). With 4 bases removed from V and 1 base from J, the gap between germline ends came to 8 bases. The study's findings and limits: Authors suggested seasonal influenza vaccinations each recruit few new T cells.

One entry per CDR3 protein results from TCRdb running MiXCR on the RT-PCR reads. The sample consists of some 640,000 distinct CDR3 sequences, approximately 15% of them appearing once. As concerns this clonotype: Its target is not known.

Sequencing was performed on PBMCs from blood, taken 14 to 15 days before vaccination. This TCR was sampled from a man aged 50 to 60 who received an inactivated influenza vaccine. The rearrangement joins TRBV15 to TRBJ2-7, with a possible D match to TRBD2 (5 bases). CDR3 sequence reads: CATSIGLSYEQYF. Written as DNA, the CDR3 is TGTGCCACCAGCATTGGACTTTCCTACGAGCAGTACTTC.